The rows below give T cell receptor beta chains drawn from one sample of a study of blood T cell repertoires in COVID-19. Measured with immunoSEQ multiplex PCR; TCRdb has only the in-frame clones, and not every one. In the table there are a few hundred thousand clones, 75% to 90% of which are singletons. Sequenced material: peripheral blood. The receptors were sampled from a woman aged 25 to 39 with active or convalescent COVID-19. The CDR3 runs from the conserved cysteine through the conserved F or W. Fields, in order: V gene, clone size, J gene, D gene, CDR3 protein, CDR3 DNA. The D gene is left open where the match is weak. Size values are once, few and many counts, or a class for expanded clones, and some rows have none.

v_gene: TRBV6-4
abundance: NA
j_gene: TRBJ2-1
d_gene: NA
CDR3aa: CASSAERGNEQFF
CDR3nt: TGTGCCAGCAGTGCTGAACGGGGCAATGAGCAGTTCTTC

v_gene: TRBV30
abundance: few
j_gene: TRBJ2-6
d_gene: NA
CDR3aa: CAWSVPRAGANVLTF
CDR3nt: TGTGCCTGGAGTGTACCGAGGGCTGGGGCCAACGTCCTGACTTTC

v_gene: TRBV19
abundance: NA
j_gene: TRBJ1-5
d_gene: NA
CDR3aa: CASSINRGVPGPQHF
CDR3nt: TGTGCCAGTAGTATCAACCGCGGGGTCCCCGGGCCCCAGCATTTT

v_gene: TRBV19
abundance: once
j_gene: TRBJ2-1
d_gene: TRBD2
CDR3aa: CASTRLAGGPYEQFF
CDR3nt: TGTGCCAGTACCCGACTAGCGGGGGGGCCCTATGAGCAGTTCTTC

v_gene: TRBV6-5
abundance: NA
j_gene: TRBJ2-7
d_gene: TRBD2
CDR3aa: CASSYGSSGGREQYF
CDR3nt: TGTGCCAGCAGTTACGGATCTAGCGGGGGCCGCGAGCAGTACTTC

v_gene: TRBV12-3/TRBV12-4
abundance: NA
j_gene: TRBJ2-7
d_gene: NA
CDR3aa: CASSFMSYEQYF
CDR3nt: TGTGCCAGCAGTTTTATGAGTTACGAGCAGTACTTC

v_gene: TRBV18
abundance: NA
j_gene: TRBJ1-2
d_gene: NA
CDR3aa: CASSPGKGSHYGYTF
CDR3nt: TGTGCCAGCTCCCCGGGCAAGGGGTCCCACTATGGCTACACCTTC

v_gene: TRBV5-1
abundance: NA
j_gene: TRBJ2-2
d_gene: NA
CDR3aa: CASSLPGGELFF
CDR3nt: TGCGCCAGCAGCCTCCCAGGCGGGGAGCTGTTTTTT

v_gene: TRBV7-2
abundance: NA
j_gene: TRBJ1-4
d_gene: NA
CDR3aa: CASSWQGGTNEKLFF
CDR3nt: TGTGCCAGCAGCTGGCAGGGTGGAACTAATGAAAAACTGTTTTTT

v_gene: TRBV29-1
abundance: NA
j_gene: TRBJ1-1
d_gene: TRBD1
CDR3aa: CSVDQGANTEAFF
CDR3nt: TGCAGCGTTGACCAGGGGGCGAACACTGAAGCTTTCTTT

v_gene: TRBV6-2/TRBV6-3
abundance: once
j_gene: TRBJ1-1
d_gene: NA
CDR3aa: CASSRPGTPTEAFF
CDR3nt: TGTGCCAGCAGTAGACCCGGGACACCCACTGAAGCTTTCTTT

v_gene: TRBV6-1
abundance: few
j_gene: TRBJ1-4
d_gene: NA
CDR3aa: CASSEAPPGTPEKLFF
CDR3nt: TGTGCCAGCAGTGAAGCGCCGCCTGGGACTCCCGAAAAACTGTTTTTT

v_gene: TRBV6-6
abundance: NA
j_gene: TRBJ1-2
d_gene: NA
CDR3aa: CASSYTDYGYTF
CDR3nt: TGTGCCAGCAGTTACACTGACTATGGCTACACCTTC

v_gene: TRBV11-2
abundance: NA
j_gene: TRBJ1-1
d_gene: TRBD1
CDR3aa: CASSADRGVEAFF
CDR3nt: TGTGCCAGCAGCGCCGACAGGGGGGTTGAAGCTTTCTTT

v_gene: TRBV9
abundance: once
j_gene: TRBJ2-5
d_gene: NA
CDR3aa: CASSVANRVVETQYF
CDR3nt: TGTGCCAGCAGCGTAGCCAACAGGGTAGTGGAGACCCAGTACTTC

v_gene: TRBV27
abundance: NA
j_gene: TRBJ1-1
d_gene: NA
CDR3aa: CASSFPGESWGNTEAFF
CDR3nt: TGTGCCAGCAGTTTCCCGGGAGAATCCTGGGGGAACACTGAAGCTTTCTTT

v_gene: TRBV5-4
abundance: NA
j_gene: TRBJ2-3
d_gene: NA
CDR3aa: CASRRSDTQYF
CDR3nt: TGTGCCAGCAGGAGGTCAGATACGCAGTATTTT

v_gene: TRBV6-2/TRBV6-3
abundance: many
j_gene: TRBJ2-5
d_gene: NA
CDR3aa: CASSYSIGLAPETQYF
CDR3nt: TGTGCCAGCAGTTACTCGATCGGCCTAGCCCCAGAGACCCAGTACTTC

v_gene: TRBV9
abundance: few
j_gene: TRBJ1-3
d_gene: NA
CDR3aa: CASSPGVTDGGTIYF
CDR3nt: TGTGCCAGCAGCCCAGGGGTTACAGATGGTGGCACCATATATTTT

v_gene: TRBV7-9
abundance: NA
j_gene: TRBJ1-2
d_gene: NA
CDR3aa: CASSLGGGERYGYTF
CDR3nt: TGTGCCAGCAGCTTAGGCGGGGGCGAAAGGTATGGCTACACCTTC

v_gene: TRBV6-5
abundance: NA
j_gene: TRBJ1-5
d_gene: NA
CDR3aa: CASSLGGSTNQPQHF
CDR3nt: TGTGCCAGCAGTCTGGGGGGGAGTACCAATCAGCCCCAGCATTTT

v_gene: TRBV7-9
abundance: once
j_gene: TRBJ1-2
d_gene: TRBD1
CDR3aa: CASSRGQAMGGYTF
CDR3nt: TGTGCCAGCAGCCGGGGACAGGCCATGGGGGGCTACACCTTC

v_gene: TRBV9
abundance: few
j_gene: TRBJ2-6
d_gene: NA
CDR3aa: CASSVGLGHSGANVLTF
CDR3nt: TGTGCCAGCAGCGTAGGCCTGGGACACTCTGGGGCCAACGTCCTGACTTTC

v_gene: TRBV23-1
abundance: NA
j_gene: TRBJ2-7
d_gene: NA
CDR3aa: CASSQWGSYEQYF
CDR3nt: TGCGCCAGCAGTCAATGGGGCAGCTACGAGCAGTACTTC

v_gene: TRBV19
abundance: NA
j_gene: TRBJ1-5
d_gene: NA
CDR3aa: CASSWAGNQPQHF
CDR3nt: TGTGCCAGTAGTTGGGCAGGCAATCAGCCCCAGCATTTT

v_gene: TRBV3-1/TRBV3-2
abundance: NA
j_gene: TRBJ2-5
d_gene: NA
CDR3aa: CASSQAEGVGETQYF
CDR3nt: TGTGCCAGCAGCCAAGCAGAAGGGGTCGGGGAGACCCAGTACTTC

v_gene: TRBV28
abundance: NA
j_gene: TRBJ2-3
d_gene: TRBD2
CDR3aa: CASSLLAGGTDTQYF
CDR3nt: TGTGCCAGCAGTTTACTAGCGGGGGGCACAGATACGCAGTATTTT

v_gene: TRBV7-2
abundance: NA
j_gene: TRBJ2-2
d_gene: TRBD1
CDR3aa: CASSLSPLTGSSTGELFF
CDR3nt: TGTGCCAGCAGCTTATCTCCTCTGACAGGGTCTAGCACCGGGGAGCTGTTTTTT

v_gene: TRBV19
abundance: few
j_gene: TRBJ1-2
d_gene: TRBD1
CDR3aa: CASSPRDRGDYGYTF
CDR3nt: TGTGCCAGTAGTCCCCGGGACAGGGGTGACTATGGCTACACCTTC

v_gene: TRBV5-1
abundance: NA
j_gene: TRBJ1-2
d_gene: TRBD1
CDR3aa: CASSPNRDRFNYGYTF
CDR3nt: TGCGCCAGCAGCCCCAACCGGGACAGGTTTAACTATGGCTACACCTTC

v_gene: TRBV4-3
abundance: NA
j_gene: TRBJ2-1
d_gene: TRBD2
CDR3aa: CASSRGLAGGPGNEQFF
CDR3nt: TGCGCCAGCAGCCGGGGACTAGCGGGGGGGCCGGGGAATGAGCAGTTCTTC

v_gene: TRBV5-5
abundance: NA
j_gene: TRBJ1-4
d_gene: TRBD1
CDR3aa: CASTDTGGTEKLFF
CDR3nt: TGTGCCAGCACCGACACAGGGGGCACTGAAAAACTGTTTTTT

v_gene: TRBV28
abundance: NA
j_gene: TRBJ2-2
d_gene: TRBD1
CDR3aa: CATPQSGTANTGELFF
CDR3nt: TGTGCCACACCCCAATCCGGGACAGCGAACACCGGGGAGCTGTTTTTT

v_gene: TRBV3-1/TRBV3-2
abundance: NA
j_gene: TRBJ1-2
d_gene: TRBD1
CDR3aa: CASSRGTADGYTF
CDR3nt: TGTGCCAGCAGCCGCGGGACAGCCGATGGCTACACCTTC

v_gene: TRBV27
abundance: NA
j_gene: TRBJ1-5
d_gene: TRBD1
CDR3aa: CASSLRTGLDQPQHF
CDR3nt: TGTGCCAGCAGTCTACGGACAGGTTTAGATCAGCCCCAGCATTTT

v_gene: TRBV6-2/TRBV6-3
abundance: NA
j_gene: TRBJ1-2
d_gene: TRBD1
CDR3aa: CASSYSNGIQGSYGYTF
CDR3nt: TGTGCCAGCAGTTACTCGAATGGGATACAGGGGAGCTATGGCTACACCTTC

v_gene: TRBV27
abundance: NA
j_gene: TRBJ1-2
d_gene: NA
CDR3aa: CASRALQGRQYTF
CDR3nt: TGTGCCAGCAGAGCTCTACAGGGTCGGCAGTACACCTTC

v_gene: TRBV27
abundance: NA
j_gene: TRBJ2-5
d_gene: NA
CDR3aa: CASSSAGYQETQYF
CDR3nt: TGTGCCAGCAGTTCAGCAGGCTACCAAGAGACCCAGTACTTC

v_gene: TRBV19
abundance: NA
j_gene: TRBJ2-1
d_gene: NA
CDR3aa: CASSMAAASYNEQFF
CDR3nt: TGTGCCAGTAGTATGGCGGCCGCTTCTTACAATGAGCAGTTCTTC

v_gene: TRBV6-6
abundance: NA
j_gene: TRBJ2-2
d_gene: TRBD2
CDR3aa: CASSRTSGGAVNGELFF
CDR3nt: TGTGCCAGCAGTCGGACTAGCGGGGGGGCGGTGAACGGGGAGCTGTTTTTT

v_gene: TRBV5-6
abundance: once
j_gene: TRBJ1-2
d_gene: TRBD1
CDR3aa: CASSLDRHYGYTF
CDR3nt: TGTGCCAGCAGCCTGGACAGGCACTATGGCTACACCTTC

v_gene: TRBV21-1
abundance: NA
j_gene: TRBJ2-7
d_gene: NA
CDR3aa: CAFAAVRRFGEQYF
CDR3nt: TGTGCCTTCGCAGCCGTACGGAGGTTCGGGGAGCAGTACTTC

v_gene: TRBV13
abundance: NA
j_gene: TRBJ2-5
d_gene: NA
CDR3aa: CASSLRGGGETQYF
CDR3nt: TGTGCCAGCAGCTTACGGGGAGGGGGAGAGACCCAGTACTTC

v_gene: TRBV6-1
abundance: NA
j_gene: TRBJ1-5
d_gene: NA
CDR3aa: CASSEMWGAAQPQHF
CDR3nt: TGTGCCAGCAGTGAAATGTGGGGCGCCGCTCAGCCCCAGCATTTT

v_gene: TRBV19
abundance: NA
j_gene: TRBJ1-5
d_gene: NA
CDR3aa: CASGALAGSNQPQHF
CDR3nt: TGTGCCAGTGGGGCTCTTGCCGGTAGCAATCAGCCCCAGCATTTT